The clone carrying this TCR beta chain was recorded a few times. Indicated time point: blood at routine non-recurrence follow-up after resection. Researchers sequenced whole RNA taken from tumor, nontumor lung or frozen PBMC without sorting. These data are taken from a study of spatial heterogeneity in lung cancer. Looking at the study overall: PBMC samples from follow-up, when available, were sequenced at a median of roughly two years post-resection. Detected sequences consistently included more beta-chain ones than alpha-chain ones.

Every individual TCR cDNA molecule carried its own unique molecular identifier, which allowed correction of PCR and sequencing errors. MiXCR, applied by TCRdb to the 5' RACE reads, yields one record per CDR3 protein. Among under 30,000 distinct CDR3 sequences listed, about 6% were seen once. The material sequenced was PBMCs, taken at follow-up. The sequence came from a male donor with early-stage non-small cell lung cancer.

CDR3 bases: TGCGCCAGCAGCTTCACAGGGGCAGGCACTGAAGCTTTCTTT. Residues: CASSFTGAGTEAFF. The chain employs TRBV5-1 and TRBJ1-1, with 7 nucleotides matching TRBD1. The CDR3 length is 14 residues. Germline CDR1 SGHRS, CDR2 YFSETQ. V shed 2 bases and J 4 bases; nucleotides not matched to a gene: 5.